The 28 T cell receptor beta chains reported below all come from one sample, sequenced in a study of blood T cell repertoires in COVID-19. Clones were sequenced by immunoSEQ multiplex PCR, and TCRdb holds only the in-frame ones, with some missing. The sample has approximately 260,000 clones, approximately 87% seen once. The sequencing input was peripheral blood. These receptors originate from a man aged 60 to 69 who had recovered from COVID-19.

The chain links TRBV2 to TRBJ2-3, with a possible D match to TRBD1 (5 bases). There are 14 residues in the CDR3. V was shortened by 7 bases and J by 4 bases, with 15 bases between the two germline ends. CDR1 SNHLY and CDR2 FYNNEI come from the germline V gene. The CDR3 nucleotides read TGTGCCAGCATCAAGGACAATTCCCCAGATACGCAGTATTTT. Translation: CASIKDNSPDTQYF. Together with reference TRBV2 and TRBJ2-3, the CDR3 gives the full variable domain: EPEVTQTPSHQVTQMGQEVILRCVPISNHLYFYWYRQILGQKVEFLVSFYNNEISEKSEIFDDQFSVERPDGSNFTLKIRSTKLEDSAMYFCASIKDNSPDTQYFGPGTRLTVL.

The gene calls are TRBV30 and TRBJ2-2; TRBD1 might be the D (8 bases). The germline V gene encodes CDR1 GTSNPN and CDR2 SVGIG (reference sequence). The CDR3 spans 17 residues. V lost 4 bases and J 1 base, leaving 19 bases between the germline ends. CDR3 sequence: CAWTLTGGGLNTGELFF. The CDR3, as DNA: TGTGCCTGGACCCTTACAGGGGGGGGATTGAACACCGGGGAGCTGTTTTTT. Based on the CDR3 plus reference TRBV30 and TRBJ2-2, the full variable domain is SQTIHQWPATLVQPVGSPLSLECTVEGTSNPNLYWYRQAAGRGLQLLFYSVGIGQISSEVPQNLSASRPQDRQFILSSKKLLLSDSGFYLCAWTLTGGGLNTGELFFGEGSRLTVL.

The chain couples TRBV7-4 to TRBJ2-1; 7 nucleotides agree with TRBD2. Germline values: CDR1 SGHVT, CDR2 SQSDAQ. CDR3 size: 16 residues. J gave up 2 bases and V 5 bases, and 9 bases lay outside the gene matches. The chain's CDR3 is CASSQALAPTYNEQFF. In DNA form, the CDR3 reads TGTGCCAGCAGCCAAGCACTAGCGCCCACCTACAATGAGCAGTTCTTC.

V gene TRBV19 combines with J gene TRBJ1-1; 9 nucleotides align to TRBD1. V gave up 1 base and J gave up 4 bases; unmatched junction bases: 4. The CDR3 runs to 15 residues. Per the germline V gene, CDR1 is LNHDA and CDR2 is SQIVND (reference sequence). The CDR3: CASSIVGTGTTEAFF. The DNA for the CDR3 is TGTGCCAGTAGTATAGTAGGGACAGGGACCACTGAAGCTTTCTTT.

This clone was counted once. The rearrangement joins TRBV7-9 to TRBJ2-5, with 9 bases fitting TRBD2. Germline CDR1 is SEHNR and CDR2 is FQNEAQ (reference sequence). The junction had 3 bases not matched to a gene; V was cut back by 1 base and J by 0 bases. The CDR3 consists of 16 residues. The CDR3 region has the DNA TGTGCCAGCAGCTTAGGGACTAGCGAGTACCAAGAGACCCAGTACTTC. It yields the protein CASSLGTSEYQETQYF.

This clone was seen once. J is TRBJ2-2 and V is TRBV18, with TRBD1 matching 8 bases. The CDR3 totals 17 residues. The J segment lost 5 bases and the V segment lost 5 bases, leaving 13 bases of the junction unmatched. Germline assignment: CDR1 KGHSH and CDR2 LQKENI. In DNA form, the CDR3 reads TGTGCCAGCTCATACACAGGGGGACAGAAGAATACCGGGGAGCTGTTTTTT. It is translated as CASSYTGGQKNTGELFF.

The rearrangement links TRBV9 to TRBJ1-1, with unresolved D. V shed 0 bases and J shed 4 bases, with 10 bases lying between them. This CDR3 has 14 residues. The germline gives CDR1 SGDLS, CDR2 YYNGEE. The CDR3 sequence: CASSVGREGTEAFF. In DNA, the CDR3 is TGTGCCAGCAGCGTAGGACGGGAAGGCACTGAAGCTTTCTTT. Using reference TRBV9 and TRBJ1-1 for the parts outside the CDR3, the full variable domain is DSGVTQTPKHLITATGQRVTLRCSPRSGDLSVYWYQQSLDQGLQFLIQYYNGEERAKGNILERFSAQQFPDLHSELNLSSLELGDSALYFCASSVGREGTEAFFGQGTRLTVV.

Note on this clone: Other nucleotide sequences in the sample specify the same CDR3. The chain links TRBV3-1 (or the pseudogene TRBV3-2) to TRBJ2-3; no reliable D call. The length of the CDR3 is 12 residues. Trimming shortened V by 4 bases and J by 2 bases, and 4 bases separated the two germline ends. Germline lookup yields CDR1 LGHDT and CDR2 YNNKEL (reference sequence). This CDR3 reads CASSPTTDTQYF. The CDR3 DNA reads TGTGCCAGCAGCCCTACCACAGATACGCAGTATTTT.

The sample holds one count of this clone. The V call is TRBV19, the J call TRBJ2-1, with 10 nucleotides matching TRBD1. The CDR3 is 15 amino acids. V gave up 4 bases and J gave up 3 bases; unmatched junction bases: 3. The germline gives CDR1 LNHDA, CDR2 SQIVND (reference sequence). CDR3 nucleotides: TGTGCCAGTAGTACCGACAGGGGGCTCTACAATGAGCAGTTCTTC. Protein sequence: CASSTDRGLYNEQFF.

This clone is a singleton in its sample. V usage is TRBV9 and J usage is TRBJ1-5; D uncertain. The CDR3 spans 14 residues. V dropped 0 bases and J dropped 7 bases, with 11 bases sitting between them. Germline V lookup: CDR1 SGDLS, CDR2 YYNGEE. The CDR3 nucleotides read TGTGCCAGCAGCGTAGATTCCGGTAAACAGCCCCAGCATTTT. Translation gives CASSVDSGKQPQHF.

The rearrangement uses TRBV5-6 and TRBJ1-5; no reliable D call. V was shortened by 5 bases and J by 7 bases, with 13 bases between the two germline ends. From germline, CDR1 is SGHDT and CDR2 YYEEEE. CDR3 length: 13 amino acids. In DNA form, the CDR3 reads TGTGCCAGCAGTCGCGGGGTGTTGCAGCCCCAGCATTTT. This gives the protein CASSRGVLQPQHF.

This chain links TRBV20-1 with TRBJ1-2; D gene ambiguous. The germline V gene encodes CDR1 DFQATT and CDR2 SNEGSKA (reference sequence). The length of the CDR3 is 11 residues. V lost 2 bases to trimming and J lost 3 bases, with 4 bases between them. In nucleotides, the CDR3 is TGCAGTGCTAGAACAGACTATGGCTACACCTTC. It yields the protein CSARTDYGYTF.

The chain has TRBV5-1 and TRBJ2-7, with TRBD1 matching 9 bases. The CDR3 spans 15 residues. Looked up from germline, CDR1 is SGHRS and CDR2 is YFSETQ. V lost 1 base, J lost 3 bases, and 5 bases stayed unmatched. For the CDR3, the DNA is TGCGCCAGCAGCTTGCCTATGGGACAGGGCTACGAGCAGTACTTC. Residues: CASSLPMGQGYEQYF.

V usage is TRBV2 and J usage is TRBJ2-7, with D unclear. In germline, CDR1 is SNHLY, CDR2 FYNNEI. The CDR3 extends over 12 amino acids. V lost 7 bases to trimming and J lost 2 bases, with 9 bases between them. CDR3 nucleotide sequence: TGTGCCAGCAACGAGGCCCCCTACGAGCAGTACTTC. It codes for CASNEAPYEQYF.

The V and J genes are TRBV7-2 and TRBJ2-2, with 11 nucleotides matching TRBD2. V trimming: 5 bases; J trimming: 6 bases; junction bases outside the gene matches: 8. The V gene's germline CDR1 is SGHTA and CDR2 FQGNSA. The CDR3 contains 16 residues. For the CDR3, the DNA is TGTGCCAGCAGCGTTAGCGGGAGGGCCGGGGCCGGGGAGCTGTTTTTT. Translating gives CASSVSGRAGAGELFF.

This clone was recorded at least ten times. The CDR3 here is CASTTGTGMNYGYTF. Written as DNA, the CDR3 is TGTGCCAGCACGACCGGGACAGGGATGAACTATGGCTACACCTTC. The V call is TRBV28, the J call TRBJ1-2; 9 bases match TRBD1. Germline CDR1 and CDR2: MDHEN and SYDVKM. Trimming took 7 bases from V and 2 from J; bases not matched to a gene: 8. This CDR3 comprises 15 residues.

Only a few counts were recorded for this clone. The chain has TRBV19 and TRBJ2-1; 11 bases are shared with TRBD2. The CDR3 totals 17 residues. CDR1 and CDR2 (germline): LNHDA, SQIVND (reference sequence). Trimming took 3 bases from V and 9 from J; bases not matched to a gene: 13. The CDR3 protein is CASSIGPSGRFSGEQFF. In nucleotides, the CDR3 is TGTGCCAGTAGTATTGGGCCTAGCGGGAGGTTCTCGGGTGAGCAGTTCTTC.

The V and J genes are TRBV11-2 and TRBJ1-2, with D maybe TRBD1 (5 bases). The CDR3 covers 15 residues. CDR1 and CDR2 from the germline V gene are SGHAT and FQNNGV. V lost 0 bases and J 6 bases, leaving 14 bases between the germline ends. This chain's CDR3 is CASSLDAGLGHGYTF. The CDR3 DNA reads TGTGCCAGCAGCTTAGACGCAGGGTTGGGGCATGGCTACACCTTC.

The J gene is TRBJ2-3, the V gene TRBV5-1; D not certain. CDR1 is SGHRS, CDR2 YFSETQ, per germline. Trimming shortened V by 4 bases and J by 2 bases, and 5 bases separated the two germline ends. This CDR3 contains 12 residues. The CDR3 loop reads CASSPTTDTQYF. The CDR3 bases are TGCGCCAGCAGCCCTACCACAGATACGCAGTATTTT.

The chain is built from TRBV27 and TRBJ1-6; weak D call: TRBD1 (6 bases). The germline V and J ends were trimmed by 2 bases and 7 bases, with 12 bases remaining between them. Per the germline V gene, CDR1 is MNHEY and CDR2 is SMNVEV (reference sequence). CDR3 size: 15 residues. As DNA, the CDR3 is TGTGCCAGCAGTTTAAGACCAGGGGCAAATTCACCCCTCCACTTT. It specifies CASSLRPGANSPLHF.

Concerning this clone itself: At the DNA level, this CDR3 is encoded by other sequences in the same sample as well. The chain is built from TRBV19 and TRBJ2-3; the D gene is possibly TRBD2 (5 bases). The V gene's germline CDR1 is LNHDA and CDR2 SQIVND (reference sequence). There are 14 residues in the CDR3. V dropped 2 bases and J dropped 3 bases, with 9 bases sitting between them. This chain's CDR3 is CASSISPGTDTQYF. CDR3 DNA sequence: TGTGCCAGTAGTATATCCCCGGGGACAGATACGCAGTATTTT.

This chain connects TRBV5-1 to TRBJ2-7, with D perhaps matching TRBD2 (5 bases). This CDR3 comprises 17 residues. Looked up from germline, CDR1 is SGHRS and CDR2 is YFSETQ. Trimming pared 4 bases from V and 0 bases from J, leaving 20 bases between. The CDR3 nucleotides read TGCGCCAGCAGCGGGGAGTTACCGGGTCTCAGCTCCTACGAGCAGTACTTC. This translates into CASSGELPGLSSYEQYF.

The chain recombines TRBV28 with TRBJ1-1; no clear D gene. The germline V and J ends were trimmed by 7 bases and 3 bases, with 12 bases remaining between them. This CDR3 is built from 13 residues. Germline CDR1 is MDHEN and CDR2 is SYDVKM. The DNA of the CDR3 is TGTGCCAGCAACCGCAGGCGGGACACTGAAGCTTTCTTT. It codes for CASNRRRDTEAFF. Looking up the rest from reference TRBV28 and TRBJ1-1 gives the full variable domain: DVKVTQSSRYLVKRTGEKVFLECVQDMDHENMFWYRQDPGLGLRLIYFSYDVKMKEKGDIPEGYSVSREKKERFSLILESASTNQTSMYLCASNRRRDTEAFFGQGTRLTVV.

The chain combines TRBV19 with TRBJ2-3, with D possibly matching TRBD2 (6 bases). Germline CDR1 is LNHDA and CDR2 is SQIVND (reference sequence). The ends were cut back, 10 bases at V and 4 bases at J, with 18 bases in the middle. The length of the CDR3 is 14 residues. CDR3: CATRAGRGADTQYF. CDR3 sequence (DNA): TGTGCCACTCGGGCGGGGAGAGGGGCAGATACGCAGTATTTT.

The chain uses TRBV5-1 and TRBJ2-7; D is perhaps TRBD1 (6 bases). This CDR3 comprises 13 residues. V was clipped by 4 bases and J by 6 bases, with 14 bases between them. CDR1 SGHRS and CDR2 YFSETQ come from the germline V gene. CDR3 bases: TGCGCCAGCAGCCGCACAGGGATCAGCGAGCAGTACTTC. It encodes CASSRTGISEQYF. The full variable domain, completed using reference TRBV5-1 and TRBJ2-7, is KAGVTQTPRYLIKTRGQQVTLSCSPISGHRSVSWYQQTPGQGLQFLFEYFSETQRNKGNFPGRFSGRQFSNSRSEMNVSTLELGDSALYLCASSRTGISEQYFGPGTRLTVT.

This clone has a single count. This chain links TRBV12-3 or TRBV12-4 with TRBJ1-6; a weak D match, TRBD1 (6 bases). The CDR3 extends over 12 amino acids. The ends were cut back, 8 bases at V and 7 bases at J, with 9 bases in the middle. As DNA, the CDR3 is TGTGCCAGCGGGGGCAGGAATTCACCCCTCCACTTT. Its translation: CASGGRNSPLHF.

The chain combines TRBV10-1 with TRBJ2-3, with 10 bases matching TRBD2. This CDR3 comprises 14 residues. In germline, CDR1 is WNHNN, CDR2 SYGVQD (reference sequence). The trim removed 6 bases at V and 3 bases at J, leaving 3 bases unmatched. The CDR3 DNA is TGCGCCAGCAGCGAACTAGCGGGAACAGATACGCAGTATTTT. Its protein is CASSELAGTDTQYF.

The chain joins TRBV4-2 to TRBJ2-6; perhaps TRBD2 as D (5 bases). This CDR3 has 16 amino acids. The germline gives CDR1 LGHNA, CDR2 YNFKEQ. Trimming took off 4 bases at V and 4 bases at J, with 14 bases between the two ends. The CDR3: CASSPTRRRGANVLTF. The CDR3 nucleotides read TGTGCCAGCAGCCCAACAAGGAGGAGAGGGGCCAACGTCCTGACTTTC.